This TCR beta chain was sequenced in a study of blood T cell repertoires in COVID-19 (dated by TCRdb to the early 2020s). Notes on the research overall: Samples covering the acute and convalescent phases of COVID-19 were provided by collaborators in the United States, Italy and Spain. The prospective study material was composed of cDNA or gDNA derived from T cells, B-cell-depleted T cells, or PBMCs. The samples were drawn from the first 160 participants of the ongoing ImmuneRACE study and from 1,254 subjects provided by 6 global collaborators. The sample metadata nearly always contained a de-identified subject ID, COVID-19 status, age in years and sex. Subjects who had been exposed to COVID-19, were actively infected with it, or had recovered from it provided the deeply sampled blood TCRbeta repertoires that made up the dataset. The repertoires were released in a freely available public database intended as a resource for research on the immune response to SARS-CoV-2. Where available, HLA class I and class II types were taken from metadata supplied by the sample provider and were not determined by assay-based typing.

V is cut by 6 bases and J by 6 bases, and the space between the germline ends is 11 bases. Measured from the cysteine to the phenylalanine, the CDR3 is 11 residues long. Solely the CDR3 DNA is kept, with 33 bases framed from the first base. Via the germline V gene, CDR1 is SQVTM and CDR2 ANQGSEA. Note on this clone: Its antigen is currently not known. There are no base qualities to consult, and no much larger clone falls within one base.

In the prospective study, participants were about 18 to 95 years old, resided in approximately 25 geographic areas of the United States, and were enrolled through a virtual design. Cohort assignment in the prospective study relied on participant-reported clinical history from a screening survey and a study questionnaire. Recovered participants in ImmuneRACE Cohort 3 were defined by two consecutive negative NP/OP PCR tests, clearance by a healthcare professional, or resolution of symptoms. Each participant in the prospective study had whole blood, serum and a nasopharyngeal or oropharyngeal swab collected by mobile phlebotomists. Additional blood draws and questionnaires over an approximately two-month period could optionally be provided by prospective study participants. Before DNA extraction, blood samples from the prospective study were shipped at room temperature or frozen. General conclusions and limits of the study: The quantity of clinical and demographic metadata differed by source and by participant and was supplied without curation.

TCRbeta CDR3 regions were amplified from genomic DNA by means of the immunoSEQ Assay, a bias-controlled multiplex PCR. Per the source publication's procedure: Within the assay, amplification of reference gene primers was used to estimate how many nucleated cells each sample contained. To quantify the absolute abundance of each unique TCRbeta CDR3 rearrangement, sequence reads were collapsed and filtered. For each sample, productive Simpson clonality was calculated by taking the square root of Simpson's diversity index across productive rearrangements. TCRdb mirrors the immuneACCESS table, restricted to in-frame sequences. Some clones are absent from its copies; in checked studies, under half trace to an unresolved V gene, and the reason for the others is unknown. For V, J and clone size, that table is used; D and trimming come from the DNA. A total of around 310,000 clones appear in this sample, roughly 90% of them only once. The top ten hold roughly a tenth of the sample.

The rearranged chain carries TRBV29-1 and TRBJ1-2; TRBD1 is a weak D gene call, 5 bases matching. The specimen was PBMCs or T cells enriched from blood (not recorded which). This clonotype was obtained from a woman under 40 who had recovered from COVID-19. The CDR3 here reads CSVLAGNGYTF. The bases are TGCAGCGTGTTGGCAGGGAATGGCTACACCTTC.